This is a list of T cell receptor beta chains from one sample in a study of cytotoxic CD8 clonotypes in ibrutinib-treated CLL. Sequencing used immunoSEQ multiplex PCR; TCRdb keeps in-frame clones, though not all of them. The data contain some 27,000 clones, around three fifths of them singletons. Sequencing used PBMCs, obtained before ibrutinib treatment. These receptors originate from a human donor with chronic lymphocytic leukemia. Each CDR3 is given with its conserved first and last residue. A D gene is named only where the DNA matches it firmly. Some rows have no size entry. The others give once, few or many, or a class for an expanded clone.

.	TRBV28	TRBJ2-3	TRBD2	CATAVHGRDTDTQYF	TGTGCCACCGCGGTGCACGGGAGGGACACAGATACGCAGTATTTT
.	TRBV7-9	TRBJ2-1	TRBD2	CASSLTSGSFQFF	TGTGCCAGCAGCTTAACTAGCGGGAGTTTTCAGTTCTTC
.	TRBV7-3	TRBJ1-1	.	CASSQDLRGTEAFF	TGTGCCAGCAGCCAGGACCTCAGAGGGACTGAAGCTTTCTTT
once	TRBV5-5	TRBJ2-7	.	CASSLEARAYEQYF	TGTGCCAGCAGCTTGGAGGCTAGGGCCTACGAGCAGTACTTC
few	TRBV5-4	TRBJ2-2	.	CASSEQNTGELFF	TGTGCCAGCAGCGAGCAGAATACCGGGGAGCTGTTTTTT
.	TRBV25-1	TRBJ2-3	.	CASSDDTQYF	TGTGCCAGCAGTGACGATACGCAGTATTTT
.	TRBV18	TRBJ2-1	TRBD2	CASSATSGYYNEQFF	TGTGCCAGCTCAGCGACTAGCGGGTACTACAATGAGCAGTTCTTC
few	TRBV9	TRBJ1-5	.	CASSPGGSNQPQHF	TGTGCCAGCAGCCCGGGGGGAAGCAATCAGCCCCAGCATTTT
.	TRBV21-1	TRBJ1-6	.	CASSRRYPSSYNSPLHF	TGTGCCAGCAGCCGGAGGTACCCGAGCTCCTATAATTCACCCCTCCACTTT
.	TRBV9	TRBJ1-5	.	CASSVGGQNSNQPQHF	TGTGCCAGCAGCGTAGGAGGACAGAATAGCAATCAGCCCCAGCATTTT
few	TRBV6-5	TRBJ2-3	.	CASSMADTQYF	TGTGCCAGCAGCATGGCAGATACGCAGTATTTT
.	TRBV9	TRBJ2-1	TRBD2	CASSVTSGGGNEQFF	TGTGCCAGCAGCGTCACTAGCGGGGGAGGGAATGAGCAGTTCTTC
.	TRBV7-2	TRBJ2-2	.	CASSLRMTGELFF	TGTGCCAGCAGCTTAAGGATGACCGGGGAGCTGTTTTTT
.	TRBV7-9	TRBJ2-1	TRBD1	CASSVNAIGTAYNEQFF	TGTGCCAGCAGCGTTAATGCAATCGGGACAGCCTACAATGAGCAGTTCTTC
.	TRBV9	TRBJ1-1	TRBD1	CASSVNRDRGINTEAFF	TGTGCCAGCAGCGTAAACCGGGACAGGGGGATTAACACTGAAGCTTTCTTT
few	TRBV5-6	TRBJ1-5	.	CASSSPTQPQHF	TGTGCCAGCAGCTCCCCAACTCAGCCCCAGCATTTT
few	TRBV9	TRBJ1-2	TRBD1	CASSANRDRGFDGYTF	TGTGCCAGCAGCGCGAACCGGGACAGGGGGTTTGATGGCTACACCTTC
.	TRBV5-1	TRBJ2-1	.	CASSLGRVDEQFF	TGCGCCAGCAGCCTCGGGCGGGTCGATGAGCAGTTCTTC
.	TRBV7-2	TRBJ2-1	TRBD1	CASSPHRDRVGEQFF	TGTGCCAGCAGCCCCCACAGGGACAGGGTCGGTGAGCAGTTCTTC
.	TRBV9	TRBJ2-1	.	CASSASGRSYNEQFF	TGTGCCAGCAGCGCGAGCGGGCGCTCCTACAATGAGCAGTTCTTC
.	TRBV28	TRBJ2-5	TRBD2	CASSLSGLAGPQETQYF	TGTGCCAGCAGTTTATCAGGACTAGCGGGGCCTCAAGAGACCCAGTACTTC
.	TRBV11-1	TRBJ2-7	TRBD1	CASRVDRASYEQYF	TGTGCCAGCAGGGTCGACAGGGCCTCCTACGAGCAGTACTTC
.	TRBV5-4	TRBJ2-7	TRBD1	CASSFGGQGWEQYF	TGTGCCAGCAGCTTCGGAGGACAGGGTTGGGAGCAGTACTTC
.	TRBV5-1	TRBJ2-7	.	CASSAGVRIYEQYF	TGCGCCAGCAGCGCTGGCGTCAGGATCTACGAGCAGTACTTC
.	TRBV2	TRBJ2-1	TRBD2	CASSRLASYNEQFF	TGTGCCAGCAGCCGACTAGCGAGTTACAATGAGCAGTTCTTC
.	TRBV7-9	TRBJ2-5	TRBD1	CASSFQTGNQETQYF	TGTGCCAGCAGCTTTCAGACAGGGAACCAAGAGACCCAGTACTTC
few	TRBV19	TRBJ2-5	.	CASSIRGVLQETQYF	TGTGCCAGTAGTATCAGGGGGGTACTCCAAGAGACCCAGTACTTC
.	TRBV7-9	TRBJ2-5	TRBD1	CASSPQTGVGQETQYF	TGTGCCAGCAGCCCCCAGACAGGGGTTGGCCAAGAGACCCAGTACTTC
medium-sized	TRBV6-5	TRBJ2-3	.	CASRDFGDTQYF	TGTGCCAGCAGGGATTTTGGAGATACGCAGTATTTT
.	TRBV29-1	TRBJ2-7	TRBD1	CSVEWAGGSYEQYF	TGCAGCGTTGAATGGGCAGGGGGCTCCTACGAGCAGTACTTC
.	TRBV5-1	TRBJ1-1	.	CASSFHGPANTEAFF	TGCGCCAGCAGTTTCCACGGCCCCGCCAACACTGAAGCTTTCTTT
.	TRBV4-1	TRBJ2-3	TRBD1	CASSQADRGLTDTQYF	TGCGCCAGCAGCCAAGCAGACAGGGGCCTAACAGATACGCAGTATTTT
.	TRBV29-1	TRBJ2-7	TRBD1	CSTRQGYSYEQYF	TGCAGCACTCGACAGGGCTACTCCTACGAGCAGTACTTC
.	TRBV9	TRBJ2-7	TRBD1	CASSVATGQAFYEQYF	TGTGCCAGCAGCGTAGCTACCGGACAGGCATTCTACGAGCAGTACTTC
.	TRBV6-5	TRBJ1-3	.	CASSPGRAGNTIYF	TGTGCCAGCAGTCCCGGCAGGGCTGGAAACACCATATATTTT
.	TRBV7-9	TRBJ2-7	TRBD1	CASSPTGTGWHEQYF	TGTGCCAGCAGCCCAACCGGGACAGGGTGGCACGAGCAGTACTTC
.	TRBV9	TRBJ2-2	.	CASSVDLSGELFF	TGTGCCAGCAGCGTAGACTTATCCGGGGAGCTGTTTTTT
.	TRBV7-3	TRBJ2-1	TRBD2	CASSLIGGALGNEQFF	TGTGCCAGCAGCTTAATCGGGGGGGCCTTGGGCAATGAGCAGTTCTTC
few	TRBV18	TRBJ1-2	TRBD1	CASSRQGKDGYTF	TGTGCCAGCTCACGACAGGGTAAAGATGGCTACACCTTC
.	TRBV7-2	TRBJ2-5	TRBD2	CASSFLPSGTLQETQYF	TGTGCCAGCAGCTTCTTACCTAGCGGGACCCTTCAAGAGACCCAGTACTTC
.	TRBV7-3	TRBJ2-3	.	CASSLLGTDTQYF	TGTGCCAGCAGCCTGCTAGGCACAGATACGCAGTATTTT